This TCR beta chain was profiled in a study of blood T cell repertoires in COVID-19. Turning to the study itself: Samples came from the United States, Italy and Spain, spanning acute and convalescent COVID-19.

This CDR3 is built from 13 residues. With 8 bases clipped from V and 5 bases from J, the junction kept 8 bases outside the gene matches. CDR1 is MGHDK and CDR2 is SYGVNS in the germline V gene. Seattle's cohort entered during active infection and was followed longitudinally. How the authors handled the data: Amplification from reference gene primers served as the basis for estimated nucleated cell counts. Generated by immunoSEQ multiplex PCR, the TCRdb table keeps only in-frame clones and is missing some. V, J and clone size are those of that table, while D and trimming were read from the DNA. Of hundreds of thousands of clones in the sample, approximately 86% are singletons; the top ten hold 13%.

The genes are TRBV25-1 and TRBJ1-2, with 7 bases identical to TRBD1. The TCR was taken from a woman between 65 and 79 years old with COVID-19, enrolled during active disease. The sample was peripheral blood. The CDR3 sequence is CASSRQGGYGYTF. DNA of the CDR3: TGTGCCAGCTCACGACAGGGAGGTTATGGCTACACCTTC.